Included here is one T cell receptor (beta chain) sequence, with context. This sample is drawn from a study of cytomegalovirus exposure and HLA in healthy donors. Vbeta (60) and Jbeta (13) primers were used in the PCR. The repertoire was sequenced with immunoSEQ multiplex PCR; TCRdb's copy has only in-frame clones and lacks some. The sample has 110,000 to 150,000 clones, 65% to 85% seen once. With V trimmed by 4 bases and J by 6 bases, 7 bases remained unmatched. Germline-derived CDR1 and CDR2 are SGHRS and YFSETQ. The CDR3 loop spans 14 amino acids. The TCR originated in a young man in good health and CMV-seronegative. The gene calls are TRBV5-1 and TRBJ2-4; TRBD1 matches 7 bases. The sample was PBMCs. The CDR3 loop reads CASSPKGQPNIQYF. As DNA, the CDR3 is TGCGCCAGCAGCCCAAAGGGACAGCCAAACATTCAGTACTTC.